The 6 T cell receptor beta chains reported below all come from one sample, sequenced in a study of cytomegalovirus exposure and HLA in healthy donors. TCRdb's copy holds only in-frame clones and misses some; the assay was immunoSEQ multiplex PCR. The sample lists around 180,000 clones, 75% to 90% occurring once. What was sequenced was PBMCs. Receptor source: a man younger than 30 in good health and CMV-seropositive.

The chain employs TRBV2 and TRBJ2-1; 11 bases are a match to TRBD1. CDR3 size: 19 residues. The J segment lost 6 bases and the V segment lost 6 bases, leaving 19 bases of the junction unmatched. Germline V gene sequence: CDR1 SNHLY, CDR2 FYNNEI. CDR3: CASRSWTGGMAGGFNEQFF. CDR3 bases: TGTGCCAGCAGGTCGTGGACAGGGGGCATGGCGGGAGGGTTCAATGAGCAGTTCTTC.

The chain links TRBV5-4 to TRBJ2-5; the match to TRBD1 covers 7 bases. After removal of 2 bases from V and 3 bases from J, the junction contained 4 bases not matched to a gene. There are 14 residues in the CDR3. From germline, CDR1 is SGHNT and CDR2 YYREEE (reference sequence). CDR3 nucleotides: TGTGCCAGCAGCTTAAAGACAGGGAAAGAGACCCAGTACTTC. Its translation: CASSLKTGKETQYF.

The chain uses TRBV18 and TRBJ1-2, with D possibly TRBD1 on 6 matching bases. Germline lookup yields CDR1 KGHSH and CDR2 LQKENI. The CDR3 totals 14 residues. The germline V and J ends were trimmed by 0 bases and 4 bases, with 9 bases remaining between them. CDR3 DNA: TGTGCCAGCTCACCACCGACAGGAGGCTATGGCTACACCTTC. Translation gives CASSPPTGGYGYTF.

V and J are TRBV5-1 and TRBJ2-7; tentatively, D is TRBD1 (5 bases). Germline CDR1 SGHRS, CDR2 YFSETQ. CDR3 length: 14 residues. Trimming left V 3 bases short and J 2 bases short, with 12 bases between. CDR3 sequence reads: CASSSIDSTYEQYF. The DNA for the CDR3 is TGCGCCAGCAGCTCCATCGACAGTACCTACGAGCAGTACTTC.

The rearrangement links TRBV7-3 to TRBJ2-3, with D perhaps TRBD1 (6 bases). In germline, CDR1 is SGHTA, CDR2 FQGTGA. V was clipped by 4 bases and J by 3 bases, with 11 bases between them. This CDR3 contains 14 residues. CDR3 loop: CASSSQGRTDTQYF. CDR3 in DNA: TGTGCCAGCAGCTCACAGGGTCGAACAGATACGCAGTATTTT.

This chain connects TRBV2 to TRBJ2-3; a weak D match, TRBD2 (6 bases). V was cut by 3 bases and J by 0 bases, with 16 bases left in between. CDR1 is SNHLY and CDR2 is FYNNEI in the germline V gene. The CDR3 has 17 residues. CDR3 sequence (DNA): TGTGCCAGCAGTGACTTGGGACTGGCCCTCAGCACAGATACGCAGTATTTT. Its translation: CASSDLGLALSTDTQYF.